A selection of T cell receptor beta chains follows, all from one sample in a study of T cells after yellow fever vaccination. TCRdb independently ran MiXCR on the 5' RACE reads; one entry per CDR3 protein. The repertoire holds 55,000 to 70,000 distinct CDR3 sequences, with approximately 7% as singletons. The source was CD8+ T cells sorted from PBMCs, collected roughly 45 days after the first yellow fever vaccination. The receptors stem from a man aged 18 to 35 who received the YFV17D yellow fever vaccine. Each CDR3 is given with its conserved first and last residue. A D gene is named only where the DNA matches it firmly. The size of a clone is reported for some rows only, either as once, few or many, or as a class for expanded clones.

>.|many|TRBJ1-5|TRBV6-5
CASSYSQIYQPQHF
TGTGCCAGCAGTTACAGCCAGATATATCAGCCCCAGCATTTT
>TRBD1|few|TRBJ2-1|TRBV14
CASSLTGAGHVGYEQFF
TGTGCCAGCAGCCTCACAGGGGCAGGGCACGTCGGCTATGAGCAGTTCTTC
>.|many|TRBJ2-2|TRBV20-1
CSASEAGSSGELFF
TGCAGTGCTAGTGAGGCGGGTTCTAGCGGGGAGCTGTTTTTT
>.|many|TRBJ2-1|TRBV4-3
CASSQAFGTVGYNEQFF
TGCGCCAGCAGCCAAGCCTTCGGGACTGTCGGGTACAATGAGCAGTTCTTC
>.|few|TRBJ1-5|TRBV7-2
CASSRRPFQPQHF
TGTGCCAGCAGCCGACGTCCCTTCCAGCCCCAGCATTTT
>TRBD2|few|TRBJ2-1|TRBV6-2/TRBV6-3
CASSSSLAGFYNEQFF
TGTGCCAGCAGTTCCTCACTAGCGGGGTTTTACAATGAGCAGTTCTTC
>.|many|TRBJ1-2|TRBV4-1
CASSQGGNYGYTF
TGCGCCAGCAGCCAAGGGGGAAACTATGGCTACACCTTC
>TRBD2|many|TRBJ2-7|TRBV27
CASSLLAGGTYEQYF
TGTGCCAGCAGTCTACTAGCGGGGGGAACCTACGAGCAGTACTTC
>TRBD1|many|TRBJ1-4|TRBV7-9
CASSPTTGSPLGTRLFF
TGTGCCAGCAGCCCGACGACAGGGTCGCCCCTCGGAACTCGACTGTTTTTT
>.|many|TRBJ2-1|TRBV20-1
CSARLSQGYEQFF
TGCAGTGCTAGACTGTCTCAGGGCTATGAGCAGTTCTTC
>.|many|TRBJ2-1|TRBV10-3
CAISESPGNGEQFF
TGTGCCATCAGTGAGTCTCCGGGCAACGGGGAGCAGTTCTTC
>TRBD1|many|TRBJ1-1|TRBV7-2
CASSGWDSLSTEAFF
TGTGCCAGCAGCGGATGGGACAGTTTGAGCACTGAAGCTTTCTTT
>.|many|TRBJ2-4|TRBV6-2/TRBV6-3
CASDKSPKNIQYF
TGTGCCAGCGACAAGTCGCCCAAAAACATTCAGTACTTC
>.|many|TRBJ2-1|TRBV7-6
CASSLTRSSYNEQFF
TGTGCCAGCAGCTTAACACGAAGCTCCTACAATGAGCAGTTCTTC
>TRBD1|many|TRBJ2-1|TRBV6-2/TRBV6-3
CASSYSRDRGNNEQFF
TGTGCCAGCAGTTACTCCAGGGACAGGGGAAACAATGAGCAGTTCTTC
>.|many|TRBJ2-3|TRBV20-1
CSAKIIFGVIGTDTQYF
TGCAGTGCTAAGATCATTTTTGGGGTTATTGGCACAGATACGCAGTATTTT
>.|many|TRBJ2-1|TRBV7-9
CASSVYNEQFF
TGTGCCAGCAGCGTATACAATGAGCAGTTCTTC
>.|many|TRBJ2-1|TRBV7-8
CASSYLSGSYNEQFF
TGTGCCAGCAGCTATCTTAGCGGCTCCTACAATGAGCAGTTCTTC
>TRBD1|few|TRBJ2-6|TRBV24-1
CATSGRAIGTGTSGANVLTF
TGTGCCACCAGTGGACGAGCCATCGGGACAGGGACCTCTGGGGCCAACGTCCTGACTTTC
>.|many|TRBJ2-3|TRBV14
CASSQEGVLNTQYF
TGTGCCAGCAGCCAAGAAGGGGTCCTTAATACGCAGTATTTT
>.|many|TRBJ1-1|TRBV12-3/TRBV12-4
CASSPGGDYTEAFF
TGTGCCAGCAGCCCTGGGGGGGACTACACTGAAGCTTTCTTT
>.|many|TRBJ2-3|TRBV5-5
CASSWDRGPDTQYF
TGTGCCAGCAGTTGGGACCGGGGCCCAGATACGCAGTATTTT
>.|.|TRBJ2-3|TRBV19
CASSIGSTDTQYF
TGTGCCAGTAGTATAGGGAGCACAGATACGCAGTATTTT
>.|many|TRBJ1-1|TRBV12-3/TRBV12-4
CASSFPGNEAFF
TGTGCCAGCAGTTTTCCGGGGAATGAAGCTTTCTTT